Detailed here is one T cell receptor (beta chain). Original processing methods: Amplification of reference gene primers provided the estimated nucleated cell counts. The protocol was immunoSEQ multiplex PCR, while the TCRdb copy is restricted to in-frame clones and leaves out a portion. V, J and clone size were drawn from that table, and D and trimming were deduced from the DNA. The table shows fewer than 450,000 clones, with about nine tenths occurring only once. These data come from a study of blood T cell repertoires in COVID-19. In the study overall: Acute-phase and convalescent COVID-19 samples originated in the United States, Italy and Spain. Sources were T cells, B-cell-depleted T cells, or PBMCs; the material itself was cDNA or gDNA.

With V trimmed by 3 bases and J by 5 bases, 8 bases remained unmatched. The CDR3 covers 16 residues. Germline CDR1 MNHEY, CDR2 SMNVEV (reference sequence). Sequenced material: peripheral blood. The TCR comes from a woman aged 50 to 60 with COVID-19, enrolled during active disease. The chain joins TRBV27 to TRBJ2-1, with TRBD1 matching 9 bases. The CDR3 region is CASSFLGTGINNEQFF. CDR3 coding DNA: TGTGCCAGCAGTTTTCTGGGGACAGGGATAAACAATGAGCAGTTCTTC.